Shown below are 8 T cell receptor beta chains from a single sample sequenced in a study of blood T cells in healthy people across ages. Together with a sample-barcoded 5' primer, a J-beta primer mix was included in a second PCR lasting about 6 to 11 cycles. MiXCR was run by TCRdb on the 5' RACE reads, yielding one entry per CDR3 protein. The repertoire consists of about 1.1 million distinct CDR3 sequences, with around two fifths occurring once and the leading ten covering under 15%. Sample: blood. All receptors derive from a man younger than 30 in good health.

The V gene is TRBV7-9, the J gene TRBJ1-2; 10 nucleotides align to TRBD1. After removal of 5 bases from V and 1 base from J, the junction contained 10 bases not matched to a gene. CDR1 SEHNR and CDR2 FQNEAQ come from the germline V gene (reference sequence). This CDR3 comprises 17 residues. The CDR3 loop reads CASSLAGTGANNYGYTF. The CDR3 coding sequence is TGTGCCAGCAGCCTCGCCGGGACAGGGGCCAATAACTATGGCTACACCTTC.

On this clonotype itself: The germline gene is not matched at one end of the junction; a read error may be the cause. The chain couples TRBV25-1 to TRBJ1-2; 7 nucleotides line up with TRBD1. This CDR3 spans 14 amino acids. CDR1 is MGHDK, CDR2 SYGVNS, per germline. CDR3 coding DNA: TGTGCCAGCAGTGGGGGACAGTTTAACTGTGGCTACACCTTC. Its protein product is CASSGGQFNCGYTF.

V usage is TRBV20-1 and J usage is TRBJ2-1; TRBD2 matches 7 bases. Germline V lookup: CDR1 DFQATT, CDR2 SNEGSKA (reference sequence). The CDR3 sequence is 12 residues long. V lost 6 bases and J lost 15; bases outside the gene matches: 14. This chain's CDR3 is CSARRGSLILFF. In nucleotides, the CDR3 is TGCAGTGCCCGGCGGGGGAGTCTTATCTTGTTCTTC.

The table lists this clonotype with a few counts. The chain recombines TRBV5-1 with TRBJ1-1; D not certain. Germline V lookup: CDR1 SGHRS, CDR2 YFSETQ. Trimming took 2 bases from V and 0 from J, leaving 8 bases between them. The CDR3 runs to 14 residues. CDR3 DNA: TGCGCCAGCAGCTTCCGAGAGATGAACACTGAAGCTTTCTTT. This encodes CASSFREMNTEAFF.

This clonotype was seen repeatedly, ten times or more. The chain joins TRBV5-1 to TRBJ2-1, with a weak D call TRBD1 (5 bases). The length of the CDR3 is 16 residues. The germline V gene has CDR1 SGHRS and CDR2 YFSETQ. The ends were cut back, 2 bases at V and 0 bases at J, with 12 bases in the middle. The CDR3 DNA follows: TGCGCCAGCAGCTTCACAGGCGCTAGCTCCTACAATGAGCAGTTCTTC. It translates to CASSFTGASSYNEQFF.

This clonotype was detected only a few times. V is TRBV27 and J is TRBJ1-1; D unclear. There are 15 residues in the CDR3. Trimming stripped 2 bases from V and 4 bases from J, with 14 bases between. Per the germline V gene, CDR1 is MNHEY and CDR2 is SMNVEV (reference sequence). The DNA for the CDR3 is TGTGCCAGCAGTTTACCAACACGGATTGGCACTGAAGCTTTCTTT. Protein: CASSLPTRIGTEAFF.

For this clonotype: An end of the junction does not agree with germline; a read error may underlie this. V usage is TRBV6-5 and J usage is TRBJ2-3; TRBD2 is a possible D gene (5 bases). Germline V gene lookup returns CDR1 MNHEY and CDR2 SVGAGI. The CDR3 length is 14 residues. CDR3 sequence: CTSSLGKSTDTQYF. In DNA, the CDR3 is TGTACCAGCAGCCTCGGGAAAAGCACAGATACGCAGTATTTT.

The chain couples TRBV6-6 to TRBJ1-2; tentatively, D is TRBD1 (5 bases). V lost 4 bases and J lost 8, with 11 bases in between. This CDR3 comprises 12 residues. CDR1 is MNHNY, CDR2 SVGAGI, per germline (reference sequence). This CDR3 is CASSSGNEGYTF. CDR3 DNA: TGTGCCAGCAGTTCAGGGAATGAAGGCTACACCTTC.